Below, 9 T cell receptor beta chains from the same sample are listed, as sequenced in a study of OX40 agonist ivuxolimab in advanced cancers. Sequenced by immunoSEQ multiplex PCR; TCRdb stores in-frame clones only, minus some. The profile covers under 100,000 clones, with 85% to 95% appearing a single time and 9.5% to 12% taken by the ten largest. The sequencing used CD4+ or CD8+ T cells sorted from blood, collected in a trial of the OX40 agonist ivuxolimab. The receptors come from an adult with an advanced solid tumor such as melanoma, head and neck, liver or kidney cancer.

The chain employs TRBV27 and TRBJ1-2; D is perhaps TRBD1 (6 bases). V was shortened by 3 bases and J by 0 bases, with 17 bases between the two germline ends. The CDR3 is 17 residues long. Germline V gene sequence: CDR1 MNHEY, CDR2 SMNVEV (reference sequence). As DNA, the CDR3 is TGTGCCAGCAGTTTCAGCTCAGGGGACTCGGCTAACTATGGCTACACCTTC. As protein: CASSFSSGDSANYGYTF.

This chain connects TRBV11-2 to TRBJ1-2; D gene unclear. V lost 1 base, J lost 3 bases, and 9 bases lay in between. Germline assignment: CDR1 SGHAT and CDR2 FQNNGV. The CDR3 is 14 amino acids. The CDR3 loop reads CASSLGPLHYGYTF. The CDR3 DNA sequence: TGTGCCAGCAGCTTAGGTCCGTTACACTATGGCTACACCTTC.

J is TRBJ2-2 and V is TRBV21-1; TRBD1, the table's D call, was not compared with the DNA. TRBV21-1 is labeled a pseudogene. This CDR3 has 17 residues. CDR3 protein: CASSKGPGQGRTGELFF. The CDR3 DNA sequence: TGTGCCAGCAGCAAGGGACCGGGACAGGGGCGGACCGGGGAGCTGTTTTTT.

This chain connects TRBV9 to TRBJ2-7; D remains ambiguous. The CDR3 is 13 residues long. Germline V gene sequence: CDR1 SGDLS, CDR2 YYNGEE. Trimming removed 4 bases from V and 2 bases from J, with 10 bases in between. This CDR3 reads CASSSGPAYEQYF. The CDR3 DNA follows: TGTGCCAGCAGCTCCGGGCCTGCCTACGAGCAGTACTTC.

The chain links TRBV10-3 to TRBJ2-6; tentatively, D is TRBD2 (5 bases). The CDR3 loop spans 17 amino acids. Trimming pared 3 bases from V and 9 bases from J, leaving 21 bases between. The germline V gene has CDR1 ENHRY and CDR2 SYGVKD. In nucleotides, the CDR3 is TGTGCCATCAGTGACATCTCGGACCTTAGCGTCAGCAACGTCCTGACTTTC. This translates into CAISDISDLSVSNVLTF.

The chain joins TRBV25-1 to TRBJ2-5; 7 bases are a match to TRBD2. Losses at the gene ends were 0 bases for V and 5 bases for J; bases not matched to a gene: 0. Germline lookup yields CDR1 MGHDK and CDR2 SYGVNS. CDR3 length equals 13 residues. The CDR3 DNA follows: TGTGCCAGCAGTGAATACGGGGGGGAGACCCAGTACTTC. Translating it yields CASSEYGGETQYF.

V is TRBV27 and J is TRBJ1-1, with no clear D. CDR1 MNHEY and CDR2 SMNVEV come from the germline V gene (reference sequence). Trimming took 3 bases from V and 6 from J, leaving 5 bases between them. This CDR3 has 11 residues. The CDR3: CASSFGSEAFF. DNA for the CDR3: TGTGCCAGCAGTTTTGGATCTGAAGCTTTCTTT.

The chain's CDR3 is CASSTTGFPSSYEQYF. The CDR3 DNA reads as TGCGCCAGCAGTACCACAGGGTTCCCGAGCTCCTACGAGCAGTACTTC. The rearrangement uses TRBV4-1 and TRBJ2-7, with D possibly being TRBD1 (6 bases). Trimming took off 6 bases at V and 0 bases at J, with 18 bases between the two ends. Per germline, CDR1 MGHRA and CDR2 YSYEKL. The CDR3 length is 16 residues.

The genes are TRBV4-1 and TRBJ2-7; possibly TRBD1 for D (5 bases). The ends were cut back, 0 bases at V and 1 base at J, with 10 bases in the middle. Looked up from germline, CDR1 is MGHRA and CDR2 is YSYEKL. This CDR3 is 15 amino acids long. DNA for the CDR3: TGCGCCAGCAGCCAAGAAAGGGGTGTGTCCTACGAGCAGTACTTC. The encoded protein is CASSQERGVSYEQYF.